This T cell receptor beta chain was recovered during a study of blood T cell repertoires in COVID-19 (dated by TCRdb to 2020 to 2022). Turning to the overall study: Samples from collaborators originated in the United States, Italy and Spain and spanned both the acute and convalescent phases of COVID-19. The material from the prospective study consisted of cDNA or gDNA derived from T cells, B-cell-depleted T cells, or PBMCs. Subjects who had been exposed to COVID-19, were actively infected with it, or had recovered from it provided the deeply sampled blood TCRbeta repertoires that made up the dataset. A freely available public database, intended as a resource for researchers studying the immune response to SARS-CoV-2, is where the repertoires were released. The samples were drawn from the first 160 participants of the ongoing ImmuneRACE study and from more than 1,000 subjects provided by 6 global collaborators. The sample metadata nearly always contained a de-identified subject ID, COVID-19 status, age in years and sex. Where HLA class I and class II types were available, the types were taken from metadata supplied by the sample provider, not from assay-based typing.

A note on this clone: Its binding antigen is unknown. Per-base quality was not reported, and no clone a single base away is much larger than it.

What the authors observed across the whole study: Clinical and demographic metadata were provided uncurated, with the amount varying by source and participant.

Whole blood was collected in K2EDTA tubes by collaborating institutions according to the institutions' own protocols. For TCRbeta analysis, collaborators shipped samples in one of three forms: frozen whole blood, isolated PBMCs, or DNA extracted from either of those sample types. TCRbeta CDR3 regions were amplified from genomic DNA by means of the immunoSEQ Assay, a bias-controlled multiplex PCR. In the paper's pipeline: The number of nucleated cells in each sample was estimated from the amplification of reference gene primers within the assay. To quantify the absolute abundance of each unique TCRbeta CDR3 rearrangement, sequence reads were collapsed and filtered. For each sample, productive Simpson clonality was calculated as the square root of Simpson's diversity index over productive rearrangements. This is the immuneACCESS table as TCRdb keeps it, with only in-frame sequences that have V and J called. A part of the clones is gone; compared with another copy, unresolved V genes explain less than half, and the rest is unexplained. V, J and clone size were drawn from that table, and D and trimming were deduced from the DNA. This sample has hundreds of thousands of clones in its table, and around 80% of those were observed once. The ten biggest clones cover around 18% of the sample.

The clonotype comes from a woman aged 80 or older with active or convalescent COVID-19. Sequencing was done on a sample of peripheral blood.

Here is the DNA: TGTGCCAGCAGTTTGGCGGGGGGCGAGAAAGATACGCAGTATTTT. This is translated as CASSLAGGEKDTQYF. The rearranged chain carries TRBV6-5 and TRBJ2-3; 8 middle bases align to TRBD2. For CDR1 and CDR2, the germline V gene lists MNHEY and SVGAGI. Here V drops 4 bases and J drops 5 bases, and the junction holds 8 bases not matched to any gene. The CDR3 numbers 15 residues from cysteine through phenylalanine. The CDR3 DNA has 45 bases and is translated from base 1.